Presented here are 22 T cell receptor beta chains from one specimen sequenced in a study of regulatory T cells in long-lasting Graves disease (dated by TCRdb to about 2021). Libraries were prepared through multiplex PCR. TCRdb shows the sequencer as Illumina HiSeq 4000. iRepertoire HTBI primers and Arm-PCR amplification of CDR3 regions were used to construct TCR beta libraries. Through fastp at Q25 and MiXCR, TCRdb rebuilt clones from the public reads, retaining in-frame beta chains. All rows with the same CDR3 protein become a single entry with the most common DNA and genes. This sample holds hundreds of thousands of distinct CDR3 sequences; roughly 21% were observed only once. Clones ranked in the top ten supply more than 6% of the sample. The sample's time point label, in plain terms: persistent/refractory GD, antithyroid drugs over 5 years with positive TRAb. RNA was extracted from PBMCs in TRIzol for both TCR sequencing and RNA sequencing.

The source material was peripheral blood mononuclear cells (PBMCs), sampled when the disease was refractory, from a patient treated with antithyroid drugs. These receptors all stem from a female donor with Graves disease.

The table lists this clonotype with a few counts. The CDR3 sequence: CASSFGVAGANVLTF. CDR3 nucleotide sequence: TGTGCCAGCAGTTTCGGGGTTGCTGGGGCCAACGTCCTGACTTTC. The gene calls are TRBV27 and TRBJ2-6, with D tentatively TRBD2 (5 bases). The CDR3 extends over 15 amino acids. CDR1 is MNHEY and CDR2 is SMNVEV in the germline V gene (reference sequence). The ends were cut back, 3 bases at V and 2 bases at J, with 8 bases in the middle.

This clonotype has more than one count but fewer than ten. The chain uses TRBV7-2 and TRBJ2-5, with a possible D match to TRBD2 (5 bases). This CDR3 is 14 amino acids long. The germline gives CDR1 SGHTA, CDR2 FQGNSA. Trimming took off 4 bases at V and 3 bases at J, with 12 bases between the two ends. CDR3 DNA: TGTGCCAGCAGCTCTTCGCAGACTAAAGAGACCCAGTACTTC. Encoded protein: CASSSSQTKETQYF.

This clonotype was counted between two and nine times. This chain connects TRBV6-1 to TRBJ2-5; the D is unclear. This CDR3 spans 15 amino acids. Germline-derived CDR1 and CDR2 are MNHNS and SASEGT. The V end lost 6 bases, the J end lost 2 bases, and 16 bases lay between the germline ends. The CDR3: CASRAKFRAQETQYF. The CDR3 DNA reads as TGTGCCAGCAGAGCAAAATTTCGGGCTCAAGAGACCCAGTACTTC.

Ten or more counts support this clonotype. This chain uses TRBV28 with TRBJ2-7; 7 bases line up with TRBD1. The CDR3 is 15 amino acids. CDR1 is MDHEN and CDR2 is SYDVKM in the germline V gene. Trimming at V came to 5 bases and at J to 4 bases, leaving 11 bases not matched to a gene. DNA for the CDR3: TGTGCCAGCAGTCTCTACCGGGACAGAGGATACGAGCAGTACTTC. It specifies CASSLYRDRGYEQYF.

This clonotype turned up a few times. The V and J genes are TRBV6-2 or TRBV6-3 and TRBJ1-1; maybe TRBD1 (6 bases). In germline, CDR1 is MNHEY, CDR2 SVGEGT. The length of the CDR3 is 13 residues. Trimming left V 7 bases short and J 8 bases short, with 17 bases between. CDR3 nucleotides: TGTGCCAGCACCCTGACGGAGGGGGTCGAAGCTTTCTTT. This encodes CASTLTEGVEAFF.

In its sample, this clonotype was seen a few times. V usage is TRBV7-9 and J usage is TRBJ2-2; D remains ambiguous. This CDR3 contains 15 residues. The V end lost 6 bases, the J end lost 6 bases, and 17 bases lay between the germline ends. Per germline, CDR1 SEHNR and CDR2 FQNEAQ (reference sequence). In DNA, the CDR3 is TGTGCCAGCAGGGCTCTTGGCGATTTGCCCGGGGAGCTGTTTTTT. Amino acid sequence: CASRALGDLPGELFF.

This clonotype was seen at least ten times. V usage is TRBV11-2 and J usage is TRBJ2-7; TRBD1 agrees at 8 bases. Per the germline V gene, CDR1 is SGHAT and CDR2 is FQNNGV. J was trimmed by 4 bases and V by 0 bases; bases with no gene match: 8. CDR3 length equals 16 residues. As DNA, the CDR3 is TGTGCCAGCAGCTTAGATCGCGACAGGGGATGGTACGAGCAGTACTTC. Translating it yields CASSLDRDRGWYEQYF. Based on the CDR3 plus reference TRBV11-2 and TRBJ2-7, the full variable domain is EAGVAQSPRYKIIEKRQSVAFWCNPISGHATLYWYQQILGQGPKLLIQFQNNGVVDDSQLPKDRFSAERLKGVDSTLKIQPAKLEDSAVYLCASSLDRDRGWYEQYFGPGTRLTVT.

This clonotype appeared a few times. J is TRBJ2-3 and V is TRBV28; 7 bases match TRBD1. From germline, CDR1 is MDHEN and CDR2 SYDVKM. The CDR3 sequence is 16 residues long. With 4 bases clipped from V and 1 base from J, the junction kept 8 bases outside the gene matches. The CDR3 DNA sequence: TGTGCCAGCAGTTCCTTACAGGGGTATGGCACAGATACGCAGTATTTT. Encoded protein: CASSSLQGYGTDTQYF.

At least ten counts were recorded for this clonotype. This chain uses TRBV6-1 with TRBJ1-5; no clear D gene. This CDR3 spans 13 amino acids. V gave up 2 bases and J gave up 6 bases, with 8 bases separating them. Germline loops: CDR1 MNHNS, CDR2 SASEGT. The CDR3 DNA is TGTGCCAGCAGTGAAATATTTGGTCAGCCCCAGCATTTT. Translation: CASSEIFGQPQHF.

The chain recombines TRBV20-1 with TRBJ2-7; no reliable D call. V was cut by 3 bases and J by 6 bases, with 15 bases left in between. This CDR3 contains 13 residues. In germline, CDR1 is DFQATT, CDR2 SNEGSKA (reference sequence). The CDR3 nucleotides read TGCAGTGCTAGTATGTCGGTAGAAGCCGAGCAGTACTTC. Protein: CSASMSVEAEQYF.

A note on this clonotype: A clone one base away is much larger, so this may be a read error. V and J are TRBV2 and TRBJ1-5; D is ambiguous. Germline CDR1 SNHLY, CDR2 FYNNEI. This CDR3 comprises 15 residues. V was pared by 6 bases and J by 1 base, with 13 bases between. CDR3 sequence reads: CASRVFRESNQPQHF. The CDR3 coding sequence is TGTGCCAGCAGGGTATTCCGGGAGAGCAATCAGCCCCAGCATTTT.

The chain links TRBV4-1 to TRBJ2-5; TRBD1 agrees at 7 bases. With 7 bases clipped from V and 1 base from J, the junction kept 15 bases outside the gene matches. Germline CDR1 reads MGHRA; CDR2 reads YSYEKL. The CDR3 totals 17 residues. The CDR3 DNA reads TGCGCCAGCAACCACTTCCACCGGGACAGAGCCCAAGAGACCCAGTACTTC. This translates into CASNHFHRDRAQETQYF.

There are many counts of this clonotype. The chain is built from TRBV2 and TRBJ2-7; 11 bases align to TRBD1. The V and J ends lost 8 bases and 6 bases, in that order; junction bases with no gene match: 3. CDR3 length equals 12 residues. Germline V gene data show CDR1 as SNHLY and CDR2 as FYNNEI. CDR3: CASGTGGREQYF. CDR3 nucleotides: TGTGCCAGCGGGACAGGGGGTCGCGAGCAGTACTTC.

This clonotype was counted at least ten times. This rearrangement joins TRBV11-2 to TRBJ2-5, with D unclear. The length of the CDR3 is 13 residues. The V end was cut by 3 bases, the J end by 4 bases, with 9 bases between. Germline V gives CDR1 SGHAT, CDR2 FQNNGV. The CDR3, as DNA: TGTGCCAGCAGCTTGGGCCATGGAGAGACCCAGTACTTC. The encoded protein is CASSLGHGETQYF.

The rearrangement joins TRBV28 to TRBJ2-3, with 8 bases aligning to TRBD2. This CDR3 comprises 15 residues. Germline CDR1 reads MDHEN; CDR2 reads SYDVKM. The V and J ends lost 7 bases and 6 bases, in that order; junction bases with no gene match: 12. As DNA, the CDR3 is TGTGCCAGCAACGTCGGGGGGGAGGCCTCCGATACGCAGTATTTT. Translation gives CASNVGGEASDTQYF.

This clonotype was seen at least ten times. This sequence joins TRBV7-8 and TRBJ1-1; 9 bases are shared with TRBD1. After removal of 5 bases from V and 5 bases from J, the junction contained 9 bases not matched to a gene. Germline V lookup: CDR1 SGHVS, CDR2 FQNEAQ. The CDR3 spans 15 residues. CDR3 bases: TGTGCCAGCAGCCCCCCCGGACAGGGGAGGACTGAAGCTTTCTTT. It encodes CASSPPGQGRTEAFF.

Notes on this clonotype: A much bigger clone sits one base away, suggesting this may be a read error. The chain combines TRBV6-5 with TRBJ2-7; no clear D gene. This CDR3 comprises 13 residues. CDR1 is MNHEY, CDR2 SVGAGI, per germline. V shed 0 bases and J shed 9 bases, with 12 bases lying between them. The CDR3 loop reads CASSYSGDHGQYF. The CDR3 nucleotides are TGTGCCAGCAGTTACTCGGGTGACCACGGGCAGTACTTC.

This clonotype was recorded a few times. The chain has TRBV7-2 and TRBJ2-2; the match to TRBD2 covers 9 bases. Germline assignment: CDR1 SGHTA and CDR2 FQGNSA. This CDR3 region has 16 residues. The V gene end was trimmed by 1 base and the J gene end by 5 bases; junction bases not matched to a gene: 5. CDR3 region: CASSLGAGGRTGELFF. CDR3 sequence (DNA): TGTGCCAGCAGCTTAGGAGCGGGAGGAAGGACCGGGGAGCTGTTTTTT.

Many counts were recorded for this clonotype. The chain carries TRBV27 and TRBJ1-1; D remains ambiguous. Germline CDR1 MNHEY, CDR2 SMNVEV (reference sequence). The CDR3 totals 12 residues. The V end was cut by 4 bases, the J end by 10 bases, with 13 bases between. CDR3 in DNA: TGTGCCAGCAGTTCTGGCGACACTTTAGCTTTCTTT. This encodes CASSSGDTLAFF.

This clonotype was counted only a few times. V and J are TRBV29-1 and TRBJ2-7; 10 nucleotides align to TRBD1. V trimming: 4 bases; J trimming: 6 bases; junction bases outside the gene matches: 6. CDR1 and CDR2 from the germline V gene are SQVTM and ANQGSEA. The CDR3 covers 13 residues. As DNA, the CDR3 is TGCAGCGTTGGCGCTGGGACAGGGGCCGAGCAGTACTTC. It translates to CSVGAGTGAEQYF.

Only a few counts were recorded for this clonotype. The chain employs TRBV6-1 and TRBJ1-3; D not resolved. This CDR3 comprises 15 residues. The V and J ends lost 10 bases and 0 bases respectively, with 16 bases between them. Germline values: CDR1 MNHNS, CDR2 SASEGT. The CDR3 here is CATTLDAGSGNTIYF. CDR3 bases: TGTGCCACCACGCTCGACGCCGGCTCTGGAAACACCATATATTTT.

This clonotype was observed many times. V is TRBV11-3 and J is TRBJ2-5, with D hard to call. The CDR3 spans 14 residues. CDR1 SGHNT and CDR2 YENEEA come from the germline V gene. V gave up 5 bases and J gave up 4 bases, with 14 bases separating them. In nucleotides, the CDR3 is TGTGCCAGCAGCCGCGATGGGGAAAGAGAGACCCAGTACTTC. Protein product: CASSRDGERETQYF.